This T cell receptor beta chain was recorded in a study of blood T cell repertoires in COVID-19 (dated by TCRdb to the early 2020s). Regarding the study in general: The collaborator samples originated in the United States, Italy and Spain and spanned the acute and convalescent phases of COVID-19. The prospective study material was composed of cDNA or gDNA derived from T cells, B-cell-depleted T cells, or PBMCs. Subjects who had been exposed to COVID-19, were actively infected with it, or had recovered from it provided the deeply sampled blood TCRbeta repertoires that made up the dataset. The repertoires were released in a freely available public database meant as a resource for research on the immune response to SARS-CoV-2. The samples were drawn from two sources: the first 160 participants of the ongoing ImmuneRACE study, and 1,254 subjects contributed by 6 global collaborators. Sample metadata almost always included a de-identified subject ID, COVID-19 status, age in years and sex. Where available, HLA class I and class II types were obtained from metadata supplied by the sample provider rather than from assay-based typing. The investigation overall reported the following: The amount of clinical and demographic metadata varied by source and participant and was provided uncurated.

TCRbeta CDR3 regions were amplified from genomic DNA by means of the immunoSEQ Assay, a bias-controlled multiplex PCR. Turning to the authors' computational methods: The number of nucleated cells in each sample was estimated from the amplification of reference gene primers within the assay. To quantify the absolute abundance of each unique TCRbeta CDR3 rearrangement, sequence reads were collapsed and filtered. For each sample, productive Simpson clonality was calculated by taking the square root of Simpson's diversity index across productive rearrangements. Sourced from immuneACCESS, this table was stored by TCRdb with only in-frame sequences that have V and J called. A share of the clones is absent; for the studies checked, an unresolved V gene accounts for under half, and the remainder has no known explanation. V, J and clone size were drawn from that table, and D and trimming were deduced from the DNA. For this sample there are tens of thousands of clones; about four fifths appear just once. Together, the top ten hold about 2% of the sample.

Clipping removes 5 bases from V and 4 bases from J, with 5 as the unmatched junction base count. From the cysteine through the phenylalanine, the CDR3 covers 13 amino acids. Only CDR3 DNA remains: 39 bases, in frame from the first base. The germline V gene sets CDR1 to SQVTM and CDR2 to ANQGSEA. A note on this clone: Its binding antigen is unknown. It has no much larger one-base neighbor in the sample; base qualities were not kept.

Collaborating institutions collected whole blood in K2EDTA tubes following their own protocols. For TCRbeta analysis, collaborators shipped samples in one of three forms: frozen whole blood, isolated PBMCs, or DNA extracted from either of those sample types. The TCR comes from a woman aged 60-75 years with acute or convalescent COVID-19. What was sequenced was peripheral blood. The V and J genes are TRBV29-1 and TRBJ2-7; 10 middle bases align to TRBD1. The CDR3 protein: CSVRQGARYEQYF. The DNA sequence reads TGCAGCGTTAGACAGGGGGCGCGGTACGAGCAGTACTTC.